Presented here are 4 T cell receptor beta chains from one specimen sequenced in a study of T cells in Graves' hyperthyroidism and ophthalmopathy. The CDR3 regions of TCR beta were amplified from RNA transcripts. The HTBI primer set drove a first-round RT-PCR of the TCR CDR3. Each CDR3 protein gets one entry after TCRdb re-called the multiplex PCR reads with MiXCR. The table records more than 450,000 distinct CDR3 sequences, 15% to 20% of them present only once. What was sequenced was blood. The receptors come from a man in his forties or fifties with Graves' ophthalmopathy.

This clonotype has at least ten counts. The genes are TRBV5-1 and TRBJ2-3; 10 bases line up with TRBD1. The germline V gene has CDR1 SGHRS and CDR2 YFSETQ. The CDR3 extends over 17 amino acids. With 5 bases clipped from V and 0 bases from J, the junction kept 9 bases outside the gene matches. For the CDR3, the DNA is TGCGCCAGCAGGGGACAGGGGAAGTGGTATAGCACAGATACGCAGTATTTT. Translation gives CASRGQGKWYSTDTQYF.

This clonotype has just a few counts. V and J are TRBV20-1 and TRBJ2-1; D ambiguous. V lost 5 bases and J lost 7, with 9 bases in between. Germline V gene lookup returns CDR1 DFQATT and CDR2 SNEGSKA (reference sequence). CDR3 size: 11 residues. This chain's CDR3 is CSALTLNEQFF. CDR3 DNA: TGCAGTGCTCTAACTCTAAATGAGCAGTTCTTC.

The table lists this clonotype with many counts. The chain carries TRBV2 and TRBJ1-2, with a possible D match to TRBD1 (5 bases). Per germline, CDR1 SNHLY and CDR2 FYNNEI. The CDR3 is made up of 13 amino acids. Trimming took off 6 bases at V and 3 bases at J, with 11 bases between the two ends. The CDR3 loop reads CASSSLGDYGYTF. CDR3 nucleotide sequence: TGTGCCAGCAGCTCCCTGGGGGACTATGGCTACACCTTC.

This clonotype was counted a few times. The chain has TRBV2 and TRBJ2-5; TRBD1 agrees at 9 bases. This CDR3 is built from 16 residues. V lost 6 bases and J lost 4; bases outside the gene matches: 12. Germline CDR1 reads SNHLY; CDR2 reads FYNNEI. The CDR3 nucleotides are TGTGCCAGCAGCGCACGGGGGACAGGGAAGGGAGAGACCCAGTACTTC. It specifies CASSARGTGKGETQYF.